The clone carrying this TCR beta chain was recorded a few times. Antigen unknown. Libraries were prepared by immunoSEQ multiplex PCR; TCRdb keeps only in-frame clonotypes and omits some of them. This repertoire shows 150,000 to 250,000 clones, around 72% found once; its top ten account for 13%. Germline CDR1 is SGHVS and CDR2 is FNYEAQ. The CDR3 is 14 residues long. The germline V and J ends were trimmed by 1 base and 1 base, with 7 bases remaining between them. This sample is drawn from a study of cytotoxic CD8 clonotypes in ibrutinib-treated CLL. Study details: Averaging across samples gave 255,043 productive templates and around 90,000 productive rearrangements.

Findings of the study overall: Clonality (at baseline) was higher than in age-matched healthy donors and tracked circulating CD8+ T-cell counts. Timing of sampling differed between sustained-remission and progressing patients.

This sample comprised PBMCs, obtained after 24 months of ibrutinib treatment. The J gene is TRBJ1-1, the V gene TRBV7-6; D call uncertain. The receptor comes from a human donor with chronic lymphocytic leukemia. The CDR3, as DNA: TGTGCCAGCAGCTTAGGACAAACGAACACTGAAGCTTTCTTT. This encodes CASSLGQTNTEAFF. Supplemented by reference TRBV7-6 and TRBJ1-1, the full variable domain reads GAGVSQSPRYKVTKRGQDVALRCDPISGHVSLYWYRQALGQGPEFLTYFNYEAQQDKSGLPNDRFSAERPEGSISTLTIQRTEQRDSAMYRCASSLGQTNTEAFFGQGTRLTVV.